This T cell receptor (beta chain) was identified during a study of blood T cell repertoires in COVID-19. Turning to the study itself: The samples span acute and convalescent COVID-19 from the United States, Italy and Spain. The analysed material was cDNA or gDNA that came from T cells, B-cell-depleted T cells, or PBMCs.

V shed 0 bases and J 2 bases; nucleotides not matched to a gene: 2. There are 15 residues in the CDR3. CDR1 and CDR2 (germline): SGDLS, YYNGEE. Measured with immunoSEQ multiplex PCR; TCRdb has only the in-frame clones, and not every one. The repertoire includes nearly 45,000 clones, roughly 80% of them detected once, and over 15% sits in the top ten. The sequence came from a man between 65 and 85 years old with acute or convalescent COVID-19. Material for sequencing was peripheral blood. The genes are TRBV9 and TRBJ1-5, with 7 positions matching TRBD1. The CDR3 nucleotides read TGTGCCAGCAGCGTAGGCCAGGGGGGCAATCAGCCCCAGCATTTT. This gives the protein CASSVGQGGNQPQHF.